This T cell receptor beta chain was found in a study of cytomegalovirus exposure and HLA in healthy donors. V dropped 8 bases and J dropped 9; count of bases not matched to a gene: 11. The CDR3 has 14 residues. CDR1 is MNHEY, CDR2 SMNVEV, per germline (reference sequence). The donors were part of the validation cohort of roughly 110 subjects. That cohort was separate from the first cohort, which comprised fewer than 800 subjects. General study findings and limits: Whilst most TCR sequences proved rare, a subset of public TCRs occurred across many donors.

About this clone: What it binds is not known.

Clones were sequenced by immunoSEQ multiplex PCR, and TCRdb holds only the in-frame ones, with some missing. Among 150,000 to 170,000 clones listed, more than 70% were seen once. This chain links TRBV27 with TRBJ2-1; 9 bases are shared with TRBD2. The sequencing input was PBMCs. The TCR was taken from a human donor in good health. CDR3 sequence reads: CASVGGRAAGEQFF. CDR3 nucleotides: TGTGCCAGCGTGGGCGGGAGGGCCGCGGGTGAGCAGTTCTTC.